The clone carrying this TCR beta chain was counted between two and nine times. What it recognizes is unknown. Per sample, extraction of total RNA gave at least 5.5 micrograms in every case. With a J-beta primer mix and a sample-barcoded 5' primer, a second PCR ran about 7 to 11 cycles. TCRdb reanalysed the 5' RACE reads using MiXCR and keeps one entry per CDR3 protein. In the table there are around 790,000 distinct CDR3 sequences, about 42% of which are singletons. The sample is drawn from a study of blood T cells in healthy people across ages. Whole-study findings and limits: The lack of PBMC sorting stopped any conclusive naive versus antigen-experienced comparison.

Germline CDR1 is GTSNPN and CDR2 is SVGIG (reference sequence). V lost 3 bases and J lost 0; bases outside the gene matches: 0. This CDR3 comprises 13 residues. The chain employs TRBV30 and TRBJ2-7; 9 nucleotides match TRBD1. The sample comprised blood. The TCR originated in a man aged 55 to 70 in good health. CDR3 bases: TGTGCCTGGAGGGACAGGGGCTCCTACGAGCAGTACTTC. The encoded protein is CAWRDRGSYEQYF. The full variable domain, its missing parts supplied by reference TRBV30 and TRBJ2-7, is SQTIHQWPATLVQPVGSPLSLECTVEGTSNPNLYWYRQAAGRGLQLLFYSVGIGQISSEVPQNLSASRPQDRQFILSSKKLLLSDSGFYLCAWRDRGSYEQYFGPGTRLTVT.